The 22 T cell receptor beta chains listed next were all sequenced from one sample in a study of cytomegalovirus exposure and HLA in healthy donors. The PCR contained 60 Vbeta and 13 Jbeta primers. Using immunoSEQ multiplex PCR, the repertoire was profiled, and TCRdb retains in-frame clones only, with some absent. This table has 100,000 to 150,000 clones, about 74% appearing once. Sequencing input: PBMCs. These receptors originate from a woman between 55 and 75 years old in good health and CMV-seronegative.

This rearrangement joins TRBV4-1 to TRBJ2-7; TRBD2 matches at 7 bases. Per germline, CDR1 MGHRA and CDR2 YSYEKL. The CDR3 spans 15 residues. The V and J ends lost 3 bases and 3 bases, in that order; junction bases with no gene match: 8. Written as DNA, the CDR3 is TGCGCCAGCAGCCAGAGCGGGGTCCCGGGCTACGAGCAGTACTTC. Translated, it gives CASSQSGVPGYEQYF.

The chain couples TRBV18 to TRBJ2-5; 8 bases fit TRBD2. Germline V gene lookup returns CDR1 KGHSH and CDR2 LQKENI. With V trimmed by 3 bases and J by 5 bases, 2 bases remained unmatched. The CDR3 covers 13 residues. The CDR3 sequence is CASSPPGGETQYF. The CDR3 nucleotides are TGTGCCAGCTCACCTCCGGGGGGGGAGACCCAGTACTTC.

This rearrangement joins TRBV7-9 to TRBJ2-2, with 7 bases fitting TRBD1. The germline V gene encodes CDR1 SEHNR and CDR2 FQNEAQ (reference sequence). CDR3 length equals 14 residues. The ends lost 5 bases at V and 4 bases at J; junction bases unmatched: 4. Here the CDR3 DNA reads TGTGCCAGCAGCCTAGACAGGGCCACCGGGGAGCTGTTTTTT. Translated: CASSLDRATGELFF.

The chain recombines TRBV30 with TRBJ1-6, with a tentative D call TRBD1 (5 bases). The CDR3 consists of 13 residues. V lost 4 bases and J lost 7, with 11 bases in between. Germline-derived CDR1 and CDR2 are GTSNPN and SVGIG (reference sequence). CDR3 residues: CAWTLGGNSPLHF. The CDR3 nucleotides read TGTGCCTGGACCTTGGGGGGGAATTCACCCCTCCACTTT.

The chain has TRBV7-9 and TRBJ1-4; maybe TRBD1 (6 bases). V was shortened by 4 bases and J by 4 bases, with 16 bases between the two germline ends. Germline V CDR1 and CDR2: SEHNR, FQNEAQ (reference sequence). The CDR3 runs to 16 residues. CDR3 sequence: CASSSLSTGSNEKLFF. In nucleotides, the CDR3 is TGTGCCAGCAGCTCCTTATCGACAGGCAGTAATGAAAAACTGTTTTTT.

The chain has TRBV2 and TRBJ1-2; D is perhaps TRBD1 (5 bases). The CDR3 extends over 14 amino acids. Germline CDR1 reads SNHLY; CDR2 reads FYNNEI. The V end was cut by 5 bases, the J end by 5 bases, with 15 bases between. The CDR3 loop reads CASSLTAGGYGYTF. The CDR3 region has the DNA TGTGCCAGCAGTTTGACAGCTGGGGGGTATGGCTACACCTTC. The complete variable domain, with remaining parts taken from reference TRBV2 and TRBJ1-2, reads EPEVTQTPSHQVTQMGQEVILRCVPISNHLYFYWYRQILGQKVEFLVSFYNNEISEKSEIFDDQFSVERPDGSNFTLKIRSTKLEDSAMYFCASSLTAGGYGYTFGSGTRLTVV.

The V call is TRBV28, the J call TRBJ1-2; 9 bases are a match to TRBD1. The CDR3 has 15 residues. CDR1 and CDR2 from the germline V gene are MDHEN and SYDVKM. V trimming: 6 bases; J trimming: 6 bases; junction bases outside the gene matches: 11. The CDR3 DNA is TGTGCCAGCAGCTTCACCGGGACAGGGAAGGATGGCTACACCTTC. Translating gives CASSFTGTGKDGYTF.

This clone was seen a handful of times. This chain joins TRBV19 and TRBJ2-1; D unresolved. This CDR3 has 11 amino acids. In germline, CDR1 is LNHDA, CDR2 SQIVND (reference sequence). The ends were cut back, 3 bases at V and 10 bases at J, with 7 bases in the middle. In DNA form, the CDR3 reads TGTGCCAGTAGTATTGGAGTCGAGCAGTTCTTC. As protein: CASSIGVEQFF.

The V gene is TRBV6-1, the J gene TRBJ2-3, with 9 bases lining up with TRBD2. V gave up 10 bases and J gave up 4 bases; unmatched junction bases: 6. Per the germline V gene, CDR1 is MNHNS and CDR2 is SASEGT. The CDR3 loop spans 13 amino acids. The CDR3 here is CAMRGGGADTQYF. CDR3 coding DNA: TGTGCCATGCGGGGGGGAGGGGCAGATACGCAGTATTTT.

V is TRBV5-1 and J is TRBJ2-3, with 9 bases identical to TRBD2. V lost 0 bases, J lost 5 bases, and 7 bases stayed unmatched. The CDR3 runs to 16 residues. From germline, CDR1 is SGHRS and CDR2 YFSETQ. CDR3 sequence: CASSLVASGKKDTQYF. In nucleotides, the CDR3 is TGCGCCAGCAGCTTGGTGGCTAGCGGGAAGAAAGATACGCAGTATTTT.

The chain has TRBV6-6 and TRBJ2-3; a possible D gene is TRBD2 (5 bases). Looked up from germline, CDR1 is MNHNY and CDR2 is SVGAGI (reference sequence). With 7 bases removed from V and 3 bases from J, the gap between germline ends came to 17 bases. This CDR3 comprises 15 residues. CDR3: CASTNGRVATDTQYF. CDR3 DNA sequence: TGTGCCAGCACTAACGGGCGGGTAGCGACAGATACGCAGTATTTT.

The chain uses TRBV28 and TRBJ2-3; D is perhaps TRBD1 (6 bases). Germline CDR1 reads MDHEN; CDR2 reads SYDVKM. This CDR3 region has 15 residues. V gave up 2 bases and J gave up 0 bases, with 9 bases separating them. CDR3 sequence: CASSLIGTSTDTQYF. The CDR3 DNA follows: TGTGCCAGCAGTTTAATCGGGACAAGCACAGATACGCAGTATTTT. The full variable domain, rest sourced from reference TRBV28 and TRBJ2-3, is DVKVTQSSRYLVKRTGEKVFLECVQDMDHENMFWYRQDPGLGLRLIYFSYDVKMKEKGDIPEGYSVSREKKERFSLILESASTNQTSMYLCASSLIGTSTDTQYFGPGTRLTVL.

The V and J genes are TRBV7-6 and TRBJ1-6; D possibly corresponds to TRBD1 (6 bases). Trimming cost V 0 bases and J 5 bases, with 14 bases left between them. The CDR3 extends over 17 amino acids. Germline values: CDR1 SGHVS, CDR2 FNYEAQ. DNA for the CDR3: TGTGCCAGCAGCTTAGCGGCCAGGGGCGTGAATAATTCACCCCTCCACTTT. Amino acids: CASSLAARGVNNSPLHF.

This chain uses TRBV7-2 with TRBJ2-5; 8 nucleotides agree with TRBD1. TRBJ2-7 matches the DNA end more closely, so the J call is doubtful. The CDR3 extends over 13 amino acids. Germline V gene data show CDR1 as SGHTA and CDR2 as FQGNSA. CDR3 nucleotides: TGTGCCAGCAGCCACACAGGGGGCTACGAGCAGTACTTC. As protein: CASSHTGGYEQYF.

The rearrangement uses TRBV5-1 and TRBJ2-3, with TRBD2 identical over 14 bases. This CDR3 has 16 amino acids. Germline CDR1 SGHRS, CDR2 YFSETQ. The J segment lost 5 bases and the V segment lost 4 bases, leaving 6 bases of the junction unmatched. The CDR3 reads CASSQGLAGERDTQYF. The CDR3 bases are TGCGCCAGCAGCCAGGGACTAGCGGGGGAACGAGATACGCAGTATTTT.

The chain links TRBV5-4 to TRBJ2-5, with TRBD2 matching over 8 bases. Germline V lookup: CDR1 SGHNT, CDR2 YYREEE (reference sequence). V trimming: 1 base; J trimming: 5 bases; junction bases outside the gene matches: 10. The CDR3 is 16 residues long. CDR3 sequence reads: CASSLRSGGTHETQYF. The CDR3 coding sequence is TGTGCCAGCAGCTTGAGGTCGGGGGGGACTCACGAGACCCAGTACTTC. Looking up the rest from reference TRBV5-4 and TRBJ2-5 gives the full variable domain: ETGVTQSPTHLIKTRGQQVTLRCSSQSGHNTVSWYQQALGQGPQFIFQYYREEENGRGNFPPRFSGLQFPNYSSELNVNALELDDSALYLCASSLRSGGTHETQYFGPGTRLLVL.

In nucleotides, the CDR3 is TGTGCCAGCAGCCCAACCGGGGTAAGGAACACTGAAGCTTTCTTT. This sequence encodes CASSPTGVRNTEAFF. The J gene is TRBJ1-1, the V gene TRBV7-3; D not resolved. The CDR3 is 15 residues long. Deletions cut 5 bases from V and 1 base from J, with 14 bases between. In germline, CDR1 is SGHTA, CDR2 FQGTGA. The full variable domain, rest sourced from reference TRBV7-3 and TRBJ1-1, is GAGVSQTPSNKVTEKGKYVELRCDPISGHTALYWYRQSLGQGPEFLIYFQGTGAADDSGLPNDRFFAVRPEGSVSTLKIQRTERGDSAVYLCASSPTGVRNTEAFFGQGTRLTVV.

This clone occurred once. The chain has TRBV27 and TRBJ1-4; D might be TRBD1 (6 bases). CDR1 is MNHEY, CDR2 SMNVEV, per germline (reference sequence). There are 15 residues in the CDR3. Trimming cost V 6 bases and J 2 bases, with 13 bases left between them. DNA for the CDR3: TGTGCCAGCAGACCGGAAAGGGGGACTAATGAAAAACTGTTTTTT. This sequence encodes CASRPERGTNEKLFF.

This rearrangement joins TRBV25-1 to TRBJ2-5; possible D gene TRBD2, 6 bases. CDR3 length equals 15 residues. Per germline, CDR1 MGHDK and CDR2 SYGVNS. Between the trimmed V and J ends, which lost 5 bases and 4 bases, there was a span of 17 bases. The CDR3 coding sequence is TGTGCCAGCAGTCAAAGCCCACGGGGAGGAGAGACCCAGTACTTC. The encoded protein is CASSQSPRGGETQYF.

The chain couples TRBV5-1 to TRBJ2-2; tentatively, D is TRBD2 (6 bases). The CDR3 has 17 amino acids. CDR1 is SGHRS, CDR2 YFSETQ, per germline. V lost 2 bases to trimming and J lost 0 bases, with 14 bases between them. The CDR3 region is CASSFQGLMTNTGELFF. The CDR3 DNA is TGCGCCAGCAGCTTTCAGGGACTGATGACGAACACCGGGGAGCTGTTTTTT.

The rearrangement uses TRBV14 and TRBJ2-7; TRBD1 agrees at 8 bases. Germline CDR1 is SGHDN and CDR2 is FVKESK. V shed 4 bases, J shed 5 bases, and the junction held 10 bases outside the gene matches. This CDR3 is 15 amino acids long. The chain's CDR3 is CASSRVTGGLHEQYF. In DNA, the CDR3 is TGTGCCAGCAGCCGCGTCACAGGGGGGCTACACGAGCAGTACTTC.

V gene TRBV14 combines with J gene TRBJ1-3, with a tentative D call TRBD1 (5 bases). Germline V gene data show CDR1 as SGHDN and CDR2 as FVKESK. CDR3 length: 11 residues. V lost 3 bases and J 10 bases, leaving 7 bases between the germline ends. CDR3 region: CASSHAGTIYF. In DNA, the CDR3 is TGTGCCAGCAGCCACGCAGGGACCATATATTTT. Drawing the rest from reference TRBV14 and TRBJ1-3, the complete variable domain is EAGVTQFPSHSVIEKGQTVTLRCDPISGHDNLYWYRRVMGKEIKFLLHFVKESKQDESGMPNNRFLAERTGGTYSTLKVQPAELEDSGVYFCASSHAGTIYFGEGSWLTVV.